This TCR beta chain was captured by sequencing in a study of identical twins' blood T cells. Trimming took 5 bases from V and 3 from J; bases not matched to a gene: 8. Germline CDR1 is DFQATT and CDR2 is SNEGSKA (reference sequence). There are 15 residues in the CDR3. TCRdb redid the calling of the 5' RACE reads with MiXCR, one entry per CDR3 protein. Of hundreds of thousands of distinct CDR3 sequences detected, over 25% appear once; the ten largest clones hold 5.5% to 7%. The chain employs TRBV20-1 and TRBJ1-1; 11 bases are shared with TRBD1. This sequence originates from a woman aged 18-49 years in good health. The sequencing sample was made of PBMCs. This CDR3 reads CSAPRTGGRYTEAFF. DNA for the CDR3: TGCAGTGCTCCACGGACAGGGGGCAGATACACTGAAGCTTTCTTT.